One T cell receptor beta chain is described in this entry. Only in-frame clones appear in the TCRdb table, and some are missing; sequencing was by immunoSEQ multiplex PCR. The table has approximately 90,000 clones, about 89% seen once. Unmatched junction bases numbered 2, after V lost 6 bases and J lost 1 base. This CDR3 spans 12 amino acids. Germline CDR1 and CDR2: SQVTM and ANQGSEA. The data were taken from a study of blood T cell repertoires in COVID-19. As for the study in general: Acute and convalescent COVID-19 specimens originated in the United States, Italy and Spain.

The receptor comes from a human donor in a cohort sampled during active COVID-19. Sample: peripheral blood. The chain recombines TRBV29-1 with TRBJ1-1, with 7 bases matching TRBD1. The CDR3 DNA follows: TGCAGCGTCGCAGGGGGGAACACTGAAGCTTTCTTT. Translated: CSVAGGNTEAFF.